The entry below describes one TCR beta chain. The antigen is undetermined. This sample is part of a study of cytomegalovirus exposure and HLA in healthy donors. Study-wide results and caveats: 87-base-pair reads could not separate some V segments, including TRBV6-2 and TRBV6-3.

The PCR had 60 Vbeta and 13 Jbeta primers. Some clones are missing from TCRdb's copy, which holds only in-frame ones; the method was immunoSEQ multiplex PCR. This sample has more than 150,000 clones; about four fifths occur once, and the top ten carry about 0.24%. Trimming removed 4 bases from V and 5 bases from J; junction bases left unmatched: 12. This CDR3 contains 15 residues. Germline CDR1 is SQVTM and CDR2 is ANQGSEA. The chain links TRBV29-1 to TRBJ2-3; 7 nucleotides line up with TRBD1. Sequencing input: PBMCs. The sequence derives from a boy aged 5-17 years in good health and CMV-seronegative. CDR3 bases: TGCAGCGTTGTACGAGCACAGGGGAAAGGAGATACGCAGTATTTT. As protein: CSVVRAQGKGDTQYF.